The source of this T cell receptor beta chain is a study of T-cell memory formation after mild COVID-19. TCRdb independently ran MiXCR on the 5' RACE reads; one entry per CDR3 protein. The data hold about 390,000 distinct CDR3 sequences, with around 21% observed a single time. The CDR3 loop spans 13 amino acids. Germline CDR1 DFQATT, CDR2 SNEGSKA (reference sequence). The V end lost 6 bases, the J end lost 7 bases, and 16 bases lay between the germline ends. The TCR was taken from an adult woman who had mild COVID-19 (a few samples of this study predate the infection). Cell type and time point are not known. The chain recombines TRBV20-1 with TRBJ2-1; no clear D. Sequencing was performed on PBMCs or a T cell subset sorted from them (not recorded which). The CDR3 protein is CSAPGRSWNEQFF. Here the CDR3 DNA reads TGCAGTGCCCCCGGAAGGTCCTGGAATGAGCAGTTCTTC.